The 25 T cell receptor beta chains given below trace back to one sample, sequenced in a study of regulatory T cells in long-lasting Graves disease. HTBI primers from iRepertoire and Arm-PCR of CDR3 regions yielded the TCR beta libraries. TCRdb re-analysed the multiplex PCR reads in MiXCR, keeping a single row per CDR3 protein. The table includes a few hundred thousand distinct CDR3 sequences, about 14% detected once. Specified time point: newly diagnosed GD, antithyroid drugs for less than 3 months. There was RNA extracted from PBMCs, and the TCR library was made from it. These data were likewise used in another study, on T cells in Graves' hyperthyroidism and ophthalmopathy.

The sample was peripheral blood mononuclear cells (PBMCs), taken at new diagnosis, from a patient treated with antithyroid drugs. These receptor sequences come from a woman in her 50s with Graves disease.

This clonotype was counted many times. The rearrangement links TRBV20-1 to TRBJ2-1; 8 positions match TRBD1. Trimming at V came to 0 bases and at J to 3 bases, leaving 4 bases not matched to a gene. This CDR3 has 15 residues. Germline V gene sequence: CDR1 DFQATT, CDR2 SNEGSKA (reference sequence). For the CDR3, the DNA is TGCAGTGCTAGAGAAGGACAGGGATTCTACAATGAGCAGTTCTTC. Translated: CSAREGQGFYNEQFF.

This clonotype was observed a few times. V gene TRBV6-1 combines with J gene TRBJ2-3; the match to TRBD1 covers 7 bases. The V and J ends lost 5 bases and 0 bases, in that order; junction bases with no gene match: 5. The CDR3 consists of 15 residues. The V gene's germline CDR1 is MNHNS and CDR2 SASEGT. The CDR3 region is CASSTEGASTDTQYF. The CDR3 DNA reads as TGTGCCAGCAGTACTGAGGGGGCAAGCACAGATACGCAGTATTTT.

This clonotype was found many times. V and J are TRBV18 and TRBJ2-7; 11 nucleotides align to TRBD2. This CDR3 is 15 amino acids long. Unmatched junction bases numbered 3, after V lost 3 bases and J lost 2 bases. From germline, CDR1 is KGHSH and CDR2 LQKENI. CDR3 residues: CASSPSLAGAYEQYF. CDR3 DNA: TGTGCCAGCTCACCCTCACTAGCGGGAGCCTACGAGCAGTACTTC.

The CDR3 coding sequence is TGTGCCAGCAGTTACTCTTTCTGGCAGAACACTGAAGCTTTCTTT. This encodes CASSYSFWQNTEAFF. This chain uses TRBV6-5 with TRBJ1-1; D is unclear. Looked up from germline, CDR1 is MNHEY and CDR2 is SVGAGI. This CDR3 spans 15 amino acids. Trimming took 0 bases from V and 1 from J, leaving 9 bases between them.

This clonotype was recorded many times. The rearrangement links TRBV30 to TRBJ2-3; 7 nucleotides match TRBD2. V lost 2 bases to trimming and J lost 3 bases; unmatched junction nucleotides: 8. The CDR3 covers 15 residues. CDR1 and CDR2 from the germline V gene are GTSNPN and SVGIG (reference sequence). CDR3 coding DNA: TGTGCCTGGAGTAAGAGGGAGGGCCAAACAGATACGCAGTATTTT. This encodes CAWSKREGQTDTQYF.

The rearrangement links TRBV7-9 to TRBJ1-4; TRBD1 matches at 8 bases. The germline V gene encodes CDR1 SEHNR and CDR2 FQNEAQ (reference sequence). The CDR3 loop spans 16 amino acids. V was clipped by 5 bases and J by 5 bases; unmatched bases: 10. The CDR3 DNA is TGTGCCAGCAGCCCACCCGACAGGGGAGAAAATGAAAAACTGTTTTTT. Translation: CASSPPDRGENEKLFF.

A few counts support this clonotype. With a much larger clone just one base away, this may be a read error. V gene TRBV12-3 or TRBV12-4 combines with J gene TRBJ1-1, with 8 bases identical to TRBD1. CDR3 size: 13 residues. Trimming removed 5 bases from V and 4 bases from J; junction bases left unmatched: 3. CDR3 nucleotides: TGTGCCAGCAGTAGGACAGGGACCACTGAAGCTTTCTTT. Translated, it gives CASSRTGTTEAFF.

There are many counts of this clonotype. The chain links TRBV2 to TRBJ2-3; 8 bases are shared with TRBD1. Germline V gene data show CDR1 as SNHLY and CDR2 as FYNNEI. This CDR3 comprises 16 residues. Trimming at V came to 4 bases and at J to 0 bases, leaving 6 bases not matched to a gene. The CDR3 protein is CASSGQGASSTDTQYF. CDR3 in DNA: TGTGCCAGCAGTGGCCAGGGGGCTTCTAGCACAGATACGCAGTATTTT.

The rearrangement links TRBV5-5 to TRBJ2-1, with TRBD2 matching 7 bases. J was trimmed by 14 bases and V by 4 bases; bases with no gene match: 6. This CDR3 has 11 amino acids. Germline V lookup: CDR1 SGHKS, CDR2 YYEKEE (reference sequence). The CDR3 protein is CASSRGSREFF. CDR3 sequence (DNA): TGTGCCAGCAGCCGCGGGAGTCGGGAGTTCTTC.

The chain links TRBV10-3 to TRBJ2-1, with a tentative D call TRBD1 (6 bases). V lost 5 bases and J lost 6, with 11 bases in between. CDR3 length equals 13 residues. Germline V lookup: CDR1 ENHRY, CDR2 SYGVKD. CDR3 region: CAISFGTSNEQFF. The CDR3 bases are TGTGCCATCAGTTTTGGGACATCCAATGAGCAGTTCTTC.

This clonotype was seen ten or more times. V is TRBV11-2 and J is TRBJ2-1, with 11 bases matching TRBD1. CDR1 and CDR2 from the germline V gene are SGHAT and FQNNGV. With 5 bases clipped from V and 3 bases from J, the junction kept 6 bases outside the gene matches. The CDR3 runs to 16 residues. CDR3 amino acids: CASSLSGTGGYNEQFF. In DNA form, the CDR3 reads TGTGCCAGCAGCCTAAGTGGGACAGGGGGCTACAATGAGCAGTTCTTC. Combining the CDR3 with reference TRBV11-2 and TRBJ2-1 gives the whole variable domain EAGVAQSPRYKIIEKRQSVAFWCNPISGHATLYWYQQILGQGPKLLIQFQNNGVVDDSQLPKDRFSAERLKGVDSTLKIQPAKLEDSAVYLCASSLSGTGGYNEQFFGPGTRLTVL.

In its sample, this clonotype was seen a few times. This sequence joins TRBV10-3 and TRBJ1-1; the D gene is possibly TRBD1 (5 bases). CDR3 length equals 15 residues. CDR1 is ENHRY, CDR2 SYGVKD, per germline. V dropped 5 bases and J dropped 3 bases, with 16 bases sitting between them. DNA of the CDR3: TGTGCCATCAGTAGGGGAGGGTCCCTTGACACTGAAGCTTTCTTT. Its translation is CAISRGGSLDTEAFF.

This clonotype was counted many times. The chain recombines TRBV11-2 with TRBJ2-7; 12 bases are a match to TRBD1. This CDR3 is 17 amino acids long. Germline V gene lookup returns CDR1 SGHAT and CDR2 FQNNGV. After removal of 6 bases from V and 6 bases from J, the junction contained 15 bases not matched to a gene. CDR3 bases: TGTGCCAGCAGAGCAAAAATTGGGGGACAGGGGGCAATCGAGCAGTACTTC. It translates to CASRAKIGGQGAIEQYF.

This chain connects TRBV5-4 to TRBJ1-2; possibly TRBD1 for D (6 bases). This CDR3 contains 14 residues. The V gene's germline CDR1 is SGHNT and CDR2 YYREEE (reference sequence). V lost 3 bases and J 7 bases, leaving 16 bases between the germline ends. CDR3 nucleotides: TGTGCCAGCAGCTCGGCAGGGGCGTTTGGTGGCTACACCTTC. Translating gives CASSSAGAFGGYTF. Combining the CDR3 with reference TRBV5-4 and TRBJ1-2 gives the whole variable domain ETGVTQSPTHLIKTRGQQVTLRCSSQSGHNTVSWYQQALGQGPQFIFQYYREEENGRGNFPPRFSGLQFPNYSSELNVNALELDDSALYLCASSSAGAFGGYTFGSGTRLTVV.

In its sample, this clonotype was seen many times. CDR3: CASSYQHRSTNEKLFF. In DNA, the CDR3 is TGTGCCAGCAGTTATCAACATCGGTCTACTAATGAAAAACTGTTTTTT. The chain links TRBV6-2 or TRBV6-3 to TRBJ1-4; D gene ambiguous. The CDR3 sequence is 16 residues long. Trimming stripped 3 bases from V and 2 bases from J, with 13 bases between. Looked up from germline, CDR1 is MNHEY and CDR2 is SVGEGT.

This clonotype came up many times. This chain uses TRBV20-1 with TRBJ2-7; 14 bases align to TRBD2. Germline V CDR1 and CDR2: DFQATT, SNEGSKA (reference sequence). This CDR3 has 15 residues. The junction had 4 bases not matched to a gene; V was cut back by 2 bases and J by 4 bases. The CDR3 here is CSARSTSGRGYEQYF. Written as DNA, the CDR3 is TGCAGTGCTAGATCGACTAGCGGGAGGGGGTACGAGCAGTACTTC.

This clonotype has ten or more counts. CDR3 sequence: CASSPLEQGNEQFF. The CDR3 bases are TGTGCCAGCTCACCATTAGAACAGGGAAATGAGCAGTTCTTC. The chain couples TRBV18 to TRBJ2-1; D might be TRBD1 (6 bases). CDR1 is KGHSH and CDR2 is LQKENI in the germline V gene. The V and J ends lost 2 bases and 7 bases respectively, with 12 bases between them. The length of the CDR3 is 14 residues.

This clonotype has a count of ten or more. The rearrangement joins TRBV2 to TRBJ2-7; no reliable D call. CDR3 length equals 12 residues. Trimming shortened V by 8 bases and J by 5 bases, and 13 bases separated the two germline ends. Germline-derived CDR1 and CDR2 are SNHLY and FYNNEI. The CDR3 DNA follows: TGTGCCAGCGGTGGAGATGGGGACGAGCAGTACTTC. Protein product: CASGGDGDEQYF. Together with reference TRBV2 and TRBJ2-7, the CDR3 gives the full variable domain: EPEVTQTPSHQVTQMGQEVILRCVPISNHLYFYWYRQILGQKVEFLVSFYNNEISEKSEIFDDQFSVERPDGSNFTLKIRSTKLEDSAMYFCASGGDGDEQYFGPGTRLTVT.

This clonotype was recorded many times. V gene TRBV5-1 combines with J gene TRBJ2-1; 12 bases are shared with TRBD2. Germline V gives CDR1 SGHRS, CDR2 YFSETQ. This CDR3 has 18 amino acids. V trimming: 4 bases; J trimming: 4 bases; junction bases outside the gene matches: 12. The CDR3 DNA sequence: TGCGCCAGCAGCCCGCGCCTGACTAGCGGGAGTAATTACAATGAGCAGTTCTTC. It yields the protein CASSPRLTSGSNYNEQFF.

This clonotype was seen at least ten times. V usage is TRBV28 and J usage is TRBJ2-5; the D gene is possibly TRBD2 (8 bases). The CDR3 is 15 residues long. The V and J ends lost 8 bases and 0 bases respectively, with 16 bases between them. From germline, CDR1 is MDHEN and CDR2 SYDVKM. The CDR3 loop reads CASGLAGTDQETQYF. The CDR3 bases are TGTGCCAGCGGGTTAGCGGGGACAGACCAAGAGACCCAGTACTTC.

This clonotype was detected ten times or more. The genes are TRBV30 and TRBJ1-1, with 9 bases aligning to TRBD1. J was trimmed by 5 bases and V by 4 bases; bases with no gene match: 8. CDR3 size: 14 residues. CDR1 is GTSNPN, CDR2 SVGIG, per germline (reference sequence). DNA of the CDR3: TGTGCCTGGACCACACAGGGGGCAGGAACTGAAGCTTTCTTT. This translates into CAWTTQGAGTEAFF.

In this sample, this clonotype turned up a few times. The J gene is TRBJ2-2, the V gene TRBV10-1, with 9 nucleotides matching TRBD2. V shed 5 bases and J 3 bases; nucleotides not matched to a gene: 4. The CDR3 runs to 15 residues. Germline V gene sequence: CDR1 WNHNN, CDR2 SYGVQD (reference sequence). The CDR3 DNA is TGCGCCAGCAGTAATGTAGCGGGGGACACCGGGGAGCTGTTTTTT. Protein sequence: CASSNVAGDTGELFF.

The CDR3 DNA reads TGCGCCAGCAGCCAAGATAATGAACAGGGGGCAGGTGAGACCCAGTACTTC. It yields the protein CASSQDNEQGAGETQYF. The chain joins TRBV4-1 to TRBJ2-5, with 9 bases identical to TRBD1. The CDR3 runs 17 residues. J lost 5 bases, V lost 0 bases, and 10 bases had no gene match. Germline assignment: CDR1 MGHRA and CDR2 YSYEKL.

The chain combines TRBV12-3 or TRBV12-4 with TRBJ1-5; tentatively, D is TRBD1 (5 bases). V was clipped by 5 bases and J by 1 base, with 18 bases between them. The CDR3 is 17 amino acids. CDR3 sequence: CASSPGGSAESNQPQHF. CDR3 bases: TGTGCCAGCAGTCCTGGGGGTTCGGCAGAAAGCAATCAGCCCCAGCATTTT.

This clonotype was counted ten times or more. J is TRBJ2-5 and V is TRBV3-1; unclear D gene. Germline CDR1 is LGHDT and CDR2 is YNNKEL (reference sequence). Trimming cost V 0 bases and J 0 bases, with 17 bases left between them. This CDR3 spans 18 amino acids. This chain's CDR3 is CASSQDFGATSYQETQYF. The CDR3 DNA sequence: TGTGCCAGCAGCCAAGATTTTGGTGCGACATCGTACCAAGAGACCCAGTACTTC.